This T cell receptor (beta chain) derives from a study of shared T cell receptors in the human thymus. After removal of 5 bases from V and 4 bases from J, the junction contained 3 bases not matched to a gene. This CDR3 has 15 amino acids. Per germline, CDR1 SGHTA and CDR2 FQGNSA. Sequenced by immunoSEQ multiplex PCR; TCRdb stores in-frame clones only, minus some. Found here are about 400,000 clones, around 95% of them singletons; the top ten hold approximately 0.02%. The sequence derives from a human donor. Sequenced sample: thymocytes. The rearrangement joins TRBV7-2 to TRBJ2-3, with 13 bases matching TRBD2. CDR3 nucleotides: TGTGCCAGCAGCCGACTAGCGGGAGGCCCAGATACGCAGTATTTT. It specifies CASSRLAGGPDTQYF.